This entry lists 11 T cell receptor beta chains sequenced from one sample in a study of CD8+ T cells in alopecia areata. Investigators isolated RNA and reverse transcribed it into cDNA to act as the sequencing template. Some clones are missing from TCRdb's copy, which holds only in-frame ones; the method was immunoSEQ multiplex PCR. Of 110,000 to 150,000 clones listed, roughly 53% are singletons. The source material was CD4+ T cells sorted from blood, sampled at week 0. Receptors originate from a human donor with alopecia areata.

V and J are TRBV4-1 and TRBJ2-5, with D possibly TRBD2 on 5 matching bases. This CDR3 is built from 14 residues. V was cut by 0 bases and J by 1 base, with 6 bases left in between. Germline CDR1 and CDR2: MGHRA and YSYEKL. The CDR3 coding sequence is TGCGCCAGCAGCCAAGAGGACTTCCAAGAGACCCAGTACTTC. Encoded protein: CASSQEDFQETQYF.

The chain is built from TRBV27 and TRBJ1-2; 7 bases match TRBD1. The V segment lost 6 bases and the J segment 6 bases; nucleotides outside the gene matches: 16. The CDR3 extends over 16 amino acids. CDR1 and CDR2 (germline): MNHEY, SMNVEV (reference sequence). The CDR3 region is CASSRGQTVLYDGYTF. CDR3 sequence (DNA): TGTGCCAGCAGCAGGGGACAGACCGTACTCTACGATGGCTACACCTTC.

The rearrangement uses TRBV29-1 and TRBJ2-3, with D perhaps TRBD1 (6 bases). The CDR3 has 15 residues. CDR1 is SQVTM, CDR2 ANQGSEA, per germline. Trimming pared 2 bases from V and 5 bases from J, leaving 17 bases between. CDR3 in DNA: TGCAGCGTTGAAAAAAACAGGGCCGCGGGAGATACGCAGTATTTT. This codes for CSVEKNRAAGDTQYF.

A single count supports this clone. V gene TRBV4-2 combines with J gene TRBJ2-6, with 9 bases lining up with TRBD1. J lost 4 bases, V lost 0 bases, and 7 bases had no gene match. This CDR3 has 18 residues. Germline CDR1 and CDR2: LGHNA and YNFKEQ. CDR3: CASSQDNRDRAGANVLTF. The DNA for the CDR3 is TGTGCCAGCAGCCAAGATAACCGGGACAGGGCCGGGGCCAACGTCCTGACTTTC.

This clone has more than one count but fewer than ten. The chain uses TRBV9 and TRBJ2-3; D is uncertain. CDR3 length: 12 amino acids. Trimming cost V 4 bases and J 4 bases, with 7 bases left between them. Germline V gene sequence: CDR1 SGDLS, CDR2 YYNGEE. CDR3 sequence reads: CASSPSADTQYF. The CDR3 bases are TGTGCCAGCAGCCCGTCTGCAGATACGCAGTATTTT.

This chain joins TRBV5-4 and TRBJ1-1, with D maybe TRBD1 (6 bases). Trimming removed 5 bases from V and 6 bases from J, with 14 bases in between. In germline, CDR1 is SGHNT, CDR2 YYREEE (reference sequence). CDR3 length: 13 residues. The CDR3 nucleotides read TGTGCCAGCAGTTTGAACAGGGACGCTGAAGCTTTCTTT. It codes for CASSLNRDAEAFF.

In nucleotides, the CDR3 is TGTGCCAGCAGGGGTCCGGGGAGCGAGGTTCAGCCCCAGCATTTT. Amino acids: CASRGPGSEVQPQHF. The V call is TRBV6-6, the J call TRBJ1-5; unclear D gene. This CDR3 is 15 amino acids long. The V end lost 6 bases, the J end lost 6 bases, and 18 bases lay between the germline ends. CDR1 MNHNY and CDR2 SVGAGI come from the germline V gene (reference sequence).

This clone was found a few times. This CDR3 is also generated by other DNA sequences in the sample. The rearrangement joins TRBV2 to TRBJ2-5; D may be TRBD1 (5 bases). The CDR3 length is 12 residues. Germline CDR1 reads SNHLY; CDR2 reads FYNNEI. V shed 6 bases and J shed 0 bases, with 5 bases lying between them. CDR3 protein: CASRDNQETQYF. The CDR3 coding sequence is TGTGCCAGCAGGGACAACCAAGAGACCCAGTACTTC.

The rearrangement uses TRBV4-2 and TRBJ1-2; D ambiguous. Germline V gene lookup returns CDR1 LGHNA and CDR2 YNFKEQ. This CDR3 is 15 amino acids long. The V and J ends lost 0 bases and 4 bases respectively, with 12 bases between them. CDR3 sequence (DNA): TGTGCCAGCAGCCAAGATCCCAGTCGGTCCTATGGCTACACCTTC. Its translation: CASSQDPSRSYGYTF.

The chain has TRBV7-2 and TRBJ2-3, with TRBD2 as a possible D gene (5 bases). This CDR3 region has 15 residues. Germline V gene sequence: CDR1 SGHTA, CDR2 FQGNSA. The V end lost 3 bases, the J end lost 0 bases, and 10 bases lay between the germline ends. The DNA for the CDR3 is TGTGCCAGCAGCTTTTCTAGCCCAAGCACAGATACGCAGTATTTT. The encoded protein is CASSFSSPSTDTQYF.

This clone was observed a handful of times. This chain joins TRBV29-1 and TRBJ2-7; TRBD1 aligns across 7 bases. The CDR3 is 14 residues long. With V trimmed by 2 bases and J by 0 bases, 4 bases remained unmatched. Germline loops: CDR1 SQVTM, CDR2 ANQGSEA. The CDR3, as DNA: TGCAGCGTTGAACGGGACAGTTCCTCCTACGAGCAGTACTTC. As protein: CSVERDSSSYEQYF.